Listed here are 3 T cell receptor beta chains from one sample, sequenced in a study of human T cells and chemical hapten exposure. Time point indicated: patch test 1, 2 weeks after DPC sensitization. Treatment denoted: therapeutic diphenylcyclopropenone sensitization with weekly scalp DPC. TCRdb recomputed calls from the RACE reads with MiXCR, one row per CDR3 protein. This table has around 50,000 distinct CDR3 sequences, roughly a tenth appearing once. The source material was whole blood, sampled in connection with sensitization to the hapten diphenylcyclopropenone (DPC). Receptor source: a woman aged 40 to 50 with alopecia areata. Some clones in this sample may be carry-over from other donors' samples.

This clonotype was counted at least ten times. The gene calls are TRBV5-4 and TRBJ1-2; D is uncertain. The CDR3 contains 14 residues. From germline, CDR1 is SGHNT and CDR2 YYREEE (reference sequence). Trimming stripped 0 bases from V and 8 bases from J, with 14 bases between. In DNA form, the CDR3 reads TGTGCCAGCAGCTTGGGGCAGGCGGGTCGGGGCTACACCTTC. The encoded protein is CASSLGQAGRGYTF.

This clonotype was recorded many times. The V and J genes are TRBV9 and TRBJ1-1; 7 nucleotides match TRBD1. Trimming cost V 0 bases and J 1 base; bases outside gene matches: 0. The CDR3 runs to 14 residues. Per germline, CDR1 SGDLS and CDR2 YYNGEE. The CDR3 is CASSVAGGNTEAFF. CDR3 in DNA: TGTGCCAGCAGCGTAGCAGGGGGGAACACTGAAGCTTTCTTT.

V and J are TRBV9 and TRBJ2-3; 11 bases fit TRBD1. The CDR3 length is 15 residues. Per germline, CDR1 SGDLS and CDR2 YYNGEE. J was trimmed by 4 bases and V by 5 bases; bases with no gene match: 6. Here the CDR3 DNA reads TGTGCCAGCAGACGGGGACAGGGGGTTGCAGATACGCAGTATTTT. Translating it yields CASRRGQGVADTQYF.